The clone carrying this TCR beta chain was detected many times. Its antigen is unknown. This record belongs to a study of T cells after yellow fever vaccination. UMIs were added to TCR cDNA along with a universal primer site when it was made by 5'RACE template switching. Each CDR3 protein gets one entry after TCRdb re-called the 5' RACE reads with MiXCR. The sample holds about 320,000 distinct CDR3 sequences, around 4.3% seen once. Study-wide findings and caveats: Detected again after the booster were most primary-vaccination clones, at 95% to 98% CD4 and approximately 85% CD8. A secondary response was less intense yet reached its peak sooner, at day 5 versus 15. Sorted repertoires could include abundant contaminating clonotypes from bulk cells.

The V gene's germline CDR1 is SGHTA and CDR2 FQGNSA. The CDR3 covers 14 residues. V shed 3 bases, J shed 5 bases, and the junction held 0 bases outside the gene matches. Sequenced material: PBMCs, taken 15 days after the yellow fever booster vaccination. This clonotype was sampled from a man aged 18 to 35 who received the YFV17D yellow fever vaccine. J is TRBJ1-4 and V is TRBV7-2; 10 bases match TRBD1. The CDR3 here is CASSLDRGNEKLFF. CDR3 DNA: TGTGCCAGCAGCTTGGACAGGGGGAATGAAAAACTGTTTTTT.